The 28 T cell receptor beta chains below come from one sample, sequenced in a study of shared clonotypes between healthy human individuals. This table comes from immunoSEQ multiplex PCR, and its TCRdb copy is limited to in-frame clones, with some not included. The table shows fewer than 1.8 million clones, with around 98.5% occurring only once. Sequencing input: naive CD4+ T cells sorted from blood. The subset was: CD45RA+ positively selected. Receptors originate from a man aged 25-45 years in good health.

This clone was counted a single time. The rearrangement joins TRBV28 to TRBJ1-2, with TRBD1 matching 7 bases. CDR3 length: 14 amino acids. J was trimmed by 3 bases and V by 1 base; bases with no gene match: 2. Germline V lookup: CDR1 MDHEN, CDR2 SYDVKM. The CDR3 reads CASSLFGQDYGYTF. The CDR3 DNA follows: TGTGCCAGCAGTTTATTCGGACAGGACTATGGCTACACCTTC.

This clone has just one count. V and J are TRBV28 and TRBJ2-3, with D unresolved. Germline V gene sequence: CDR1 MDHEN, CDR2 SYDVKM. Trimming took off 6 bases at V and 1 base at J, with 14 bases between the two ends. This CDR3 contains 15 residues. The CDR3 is CASRNLIRGTDTQYF. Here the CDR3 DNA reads TGTGCCAGCAGAAACCTTATTAGGGGCACAGATACGCAGTATTTT. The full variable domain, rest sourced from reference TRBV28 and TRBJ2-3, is DVKVTQSSRYLVKRTGEKVFLECVQDMDHENMFWYRQDPGLGLRLIYFSYDVKMKEKGDIPEGYSVSREKKERFSLILESASTNQTSMYLCASRNLIRGTDTQYFGPGTRLTVL.

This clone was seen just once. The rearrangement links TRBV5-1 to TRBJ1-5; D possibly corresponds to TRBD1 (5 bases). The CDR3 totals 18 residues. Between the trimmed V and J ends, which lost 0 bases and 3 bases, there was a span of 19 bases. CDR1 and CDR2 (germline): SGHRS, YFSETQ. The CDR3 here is CASSLGPWTRGLNQPQHF. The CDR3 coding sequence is TGCGCCAGCAGCTTGGGGCCATGGACGAGGGGACTCAATCAGCCCCAGCATTTT. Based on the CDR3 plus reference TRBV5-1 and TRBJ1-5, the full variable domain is KAGVTQTPRYLIKTRGQQVTLSCSPISGHRSVSWYQQTPGQGLQFLFEYFSETQRNKGNFPGRFSGRQFSNSRSEMNVSTLELGDSALYLCASSLGPWTRGLNQPQHFGDGTRLSIL.

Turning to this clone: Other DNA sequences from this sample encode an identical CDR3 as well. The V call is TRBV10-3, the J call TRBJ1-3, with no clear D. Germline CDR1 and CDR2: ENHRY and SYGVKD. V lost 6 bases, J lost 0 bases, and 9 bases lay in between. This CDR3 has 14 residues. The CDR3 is CAISPGSSGNTIYF. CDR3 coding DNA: TGTGCCATCAGCCCAGGAAGCTCTGGAAACACCATATATTTT.

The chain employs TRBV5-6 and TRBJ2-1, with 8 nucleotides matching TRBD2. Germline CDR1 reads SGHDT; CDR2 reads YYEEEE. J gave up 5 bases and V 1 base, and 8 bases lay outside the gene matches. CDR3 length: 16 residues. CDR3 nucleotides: TGTGCCAGCAGCTTGCGGGCGGGAGGAGTCCACAATGAGCAGTTCTTC. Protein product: CASSLRAGGVHNEQFF.

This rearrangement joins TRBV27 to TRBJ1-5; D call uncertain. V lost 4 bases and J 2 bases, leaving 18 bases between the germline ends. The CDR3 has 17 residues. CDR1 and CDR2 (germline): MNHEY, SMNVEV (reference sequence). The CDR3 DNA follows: TGTGCCAGCAGTTCCGACTCCGGGATACGAGGCAATCAGCCCCAGCATTTT. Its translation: CASSSDSGIRGNQPQHF.

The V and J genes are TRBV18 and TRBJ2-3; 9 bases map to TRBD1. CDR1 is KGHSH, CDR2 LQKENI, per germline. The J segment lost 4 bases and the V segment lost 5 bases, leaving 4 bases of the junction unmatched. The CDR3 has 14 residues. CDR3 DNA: TGTGCCAGCTCATCCAGGACAGGGGCAGATACGCAGTATTTT. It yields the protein CASSSRTGADTQYF.

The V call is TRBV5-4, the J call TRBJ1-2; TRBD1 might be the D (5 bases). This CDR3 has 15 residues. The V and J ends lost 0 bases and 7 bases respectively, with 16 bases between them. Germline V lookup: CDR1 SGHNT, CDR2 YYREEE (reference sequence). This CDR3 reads CASSLEGRALSGYTF. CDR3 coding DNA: TGTGCCAGCAGCTTGGAAGGCAGGGCGTTAAGTGGCTACACCTTC.

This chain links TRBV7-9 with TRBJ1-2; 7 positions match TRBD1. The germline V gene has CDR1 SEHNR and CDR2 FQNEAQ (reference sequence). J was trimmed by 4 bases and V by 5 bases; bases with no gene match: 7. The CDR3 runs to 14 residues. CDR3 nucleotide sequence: TGTGCCAGCAGCGCTGGGACAGAACTCTATGGCTACACCTTC. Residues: CASSAGTELYGYTF.

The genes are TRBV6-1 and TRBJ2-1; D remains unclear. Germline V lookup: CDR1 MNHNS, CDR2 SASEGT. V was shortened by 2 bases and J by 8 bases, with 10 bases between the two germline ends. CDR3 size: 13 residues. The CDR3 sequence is CASSERTPHEQFF. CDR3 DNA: TGTGCCAGCAGTGAACGAACCCCCCATGAGCAGTTCTTC.

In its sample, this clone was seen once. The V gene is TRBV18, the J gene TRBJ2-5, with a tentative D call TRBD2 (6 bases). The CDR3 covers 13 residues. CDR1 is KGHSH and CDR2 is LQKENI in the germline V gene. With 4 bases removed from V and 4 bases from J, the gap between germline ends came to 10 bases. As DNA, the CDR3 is TGTGCCAGCTCACTTCCCGGGGGAGAGACCCAGTACTTC. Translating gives CASSLPGGETQYF.

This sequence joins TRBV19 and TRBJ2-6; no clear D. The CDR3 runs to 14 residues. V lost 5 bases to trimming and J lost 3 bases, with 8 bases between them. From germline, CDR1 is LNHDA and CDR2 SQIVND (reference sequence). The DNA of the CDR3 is TGTGCCAGTAGTCAAGCCGGTGGGGCCAACGTCCTGACTTTC. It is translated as CASSQAGGANVLTF. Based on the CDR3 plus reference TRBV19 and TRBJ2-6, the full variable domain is DGGITQSPKYLFRKEGQNVTLSCEQNLNHDAMYWYRQDPGQGLRLIYYSQIVNDFQKGDIAEGYSVSREKKESFPLTVTSAQKNPTAFYLCASSQAGGANVLTFGAGSRLTVL.

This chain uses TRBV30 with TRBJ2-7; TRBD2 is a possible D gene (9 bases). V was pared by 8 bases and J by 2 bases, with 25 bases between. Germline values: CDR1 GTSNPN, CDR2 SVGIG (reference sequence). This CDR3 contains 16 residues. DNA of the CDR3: TGTGCCGGCACAGGGGGAGGTAGCGGGAGAGCCTACGAGCAGTACTTC. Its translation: CAGTGGGSGRAYEQYF.

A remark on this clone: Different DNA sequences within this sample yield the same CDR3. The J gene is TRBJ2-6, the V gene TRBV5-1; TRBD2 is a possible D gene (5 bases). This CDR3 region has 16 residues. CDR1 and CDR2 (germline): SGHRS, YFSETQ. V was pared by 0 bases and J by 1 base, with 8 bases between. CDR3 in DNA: TGCGCCAGCAGCTTGGTCTCGGGGTCTGGGGCCAACGTCCTGACTTTC. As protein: CASSLVSGSGANVLTF.

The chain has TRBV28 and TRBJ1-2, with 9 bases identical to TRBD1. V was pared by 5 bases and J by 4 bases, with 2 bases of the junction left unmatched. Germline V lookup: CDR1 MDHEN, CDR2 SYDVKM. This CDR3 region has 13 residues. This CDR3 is CASSTGGSYGYTF. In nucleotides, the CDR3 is TGTGCCAGCAGTACAGGGGGCTCCTATGGCTACACCTTC.

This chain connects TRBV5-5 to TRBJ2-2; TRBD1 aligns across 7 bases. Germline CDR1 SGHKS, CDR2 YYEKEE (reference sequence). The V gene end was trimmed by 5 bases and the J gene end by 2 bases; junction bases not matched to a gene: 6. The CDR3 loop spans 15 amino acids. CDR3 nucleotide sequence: TGTGCCAGCAGTCTCGGGACAGTCAACACCGGGGAGCTGTTTTTT. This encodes CASSLGTVNTGELFF.

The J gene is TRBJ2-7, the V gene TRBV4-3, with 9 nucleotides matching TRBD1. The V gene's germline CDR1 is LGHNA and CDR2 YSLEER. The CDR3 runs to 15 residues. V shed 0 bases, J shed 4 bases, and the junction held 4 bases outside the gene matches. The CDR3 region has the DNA TGCGCCAGCAGCCAAGAGGCCGGACAGGGGTACGAGCAGTACTTC. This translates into CASSQEAGQGYEQYF.

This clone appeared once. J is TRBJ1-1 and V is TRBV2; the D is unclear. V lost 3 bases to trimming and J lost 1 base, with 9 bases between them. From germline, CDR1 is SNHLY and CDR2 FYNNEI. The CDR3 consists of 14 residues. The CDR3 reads CASSDRTSNTEAFF. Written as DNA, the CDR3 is TGTGCCAGCAGTGACAGGACCTCGAACACTGAAGCTTTCTTT.

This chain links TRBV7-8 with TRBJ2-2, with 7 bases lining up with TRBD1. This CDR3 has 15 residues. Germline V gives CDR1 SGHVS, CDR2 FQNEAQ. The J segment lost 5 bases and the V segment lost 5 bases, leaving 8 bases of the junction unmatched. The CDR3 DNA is TGTGCCAGCAGCGTTGTGGCAGGGGGAACCGGGGAGCTGTTTTTT. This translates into CASSVVAGGTGELFF.

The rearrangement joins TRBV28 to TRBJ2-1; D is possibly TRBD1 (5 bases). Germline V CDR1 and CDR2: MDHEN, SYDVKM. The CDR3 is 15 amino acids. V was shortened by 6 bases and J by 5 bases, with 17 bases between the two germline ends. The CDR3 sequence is CASSLRARIDNEQFF. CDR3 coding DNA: TGTGCCAGCAGCCTCAGGGCCCGCATAGACAATGAGCAGTTCTTC. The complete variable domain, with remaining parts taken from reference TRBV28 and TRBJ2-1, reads DVKVTQSSRYLVKRTGEKVFLECVQDMDHENMFWYRQDPGLGLRLIYFSYDVKMKEKGDIPEGYSVSREKKERFSLILESASTNQTSMYLCASSLRARIDNEQFFGPGTRLTVL.

The CDR3 here is CASSLASGTTNEKLFF. The CDR3 DNA follows: TGCGCCAGCAGCTTGGCCTCTGGAACAACTAATGAAAAACTGTTTTTT. This sequence joins TRBV5-1 and TRBJ1-4, with D unresolved. V was cut by 0 bases and J by 0 bases, with 9 bases left in between. This CDR3 spans 16 amino acids. Germline V gene data show CDR1 as SGHRS and CDR2 as YFSETQ.

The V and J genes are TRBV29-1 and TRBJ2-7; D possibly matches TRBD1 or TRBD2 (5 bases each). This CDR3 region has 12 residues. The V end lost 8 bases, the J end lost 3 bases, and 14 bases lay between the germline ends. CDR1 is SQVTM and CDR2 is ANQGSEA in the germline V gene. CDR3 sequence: CSFRDRNYEQYF. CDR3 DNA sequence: TGCAGCTTCCGGGACCGAAACTACGAGCAGTACTTC.

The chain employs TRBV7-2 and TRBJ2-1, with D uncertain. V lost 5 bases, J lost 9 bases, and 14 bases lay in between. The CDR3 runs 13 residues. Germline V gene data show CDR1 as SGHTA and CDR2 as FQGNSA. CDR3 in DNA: TGTGCCAGCAGCCTAGGTCTATGGACTGAGCAGTTCTTC. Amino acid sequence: CASSLGLWTEQFF.

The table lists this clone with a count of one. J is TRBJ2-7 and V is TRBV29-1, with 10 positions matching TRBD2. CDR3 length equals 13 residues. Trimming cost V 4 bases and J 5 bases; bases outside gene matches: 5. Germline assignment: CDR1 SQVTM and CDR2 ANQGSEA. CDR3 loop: CSVVSLAGDEQYF. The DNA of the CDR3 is TGCAGCGTTGTTAGCCTAGCGGGAGACGAGCAGTACTTC.

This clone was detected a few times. CDR3 nucleotide sequence: TGTGCCAGCAGCAAGAGGACTCATCAGCCCCAGCATTTT. It translates to CASSKRTHQPQHF. This chain links TRBV21-1 with TRBJ1-5. TRBV21-1 is noted as a pseudogene. The CDR3 totals 13 residues.

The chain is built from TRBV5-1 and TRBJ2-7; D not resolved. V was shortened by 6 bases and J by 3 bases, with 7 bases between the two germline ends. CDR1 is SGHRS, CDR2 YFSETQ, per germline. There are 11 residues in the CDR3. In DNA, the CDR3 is TGCGCCAGCACTAACAACTACGAGCAGTACTTC. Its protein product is CASTNNYEQYF.

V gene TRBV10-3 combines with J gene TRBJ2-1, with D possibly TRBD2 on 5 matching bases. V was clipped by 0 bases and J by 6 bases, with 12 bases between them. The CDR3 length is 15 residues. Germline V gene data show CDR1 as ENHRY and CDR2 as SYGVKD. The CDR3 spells CAISESGLRLNEQFF. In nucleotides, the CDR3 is TGTGCCATCAGTGAGTCTGGACTCCGCCTCAATGAGCAGTTCTTC.

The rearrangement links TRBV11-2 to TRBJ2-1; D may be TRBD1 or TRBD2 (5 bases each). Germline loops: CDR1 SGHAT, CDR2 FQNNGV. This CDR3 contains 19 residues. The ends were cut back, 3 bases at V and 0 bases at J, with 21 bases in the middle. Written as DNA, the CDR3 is TGTGCCAGCAGCTTTCGTGGGACCCGGCCAGGCCGCTCCTACAATGAGCAGTTCTTC. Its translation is CASSFRGTRPGRSYNEQFF. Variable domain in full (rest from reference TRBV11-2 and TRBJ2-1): EAGVAQSPRYKIIEKRQSVAFWCNPISGHATLYWYQQILGQGPKLLIQFQNNGVVDDSQLPKDRFSAERLKGVDSTLKIQPAKLEDSAVYLCASSFRGTRPGRSYNEQFFGPGTRLTVL.